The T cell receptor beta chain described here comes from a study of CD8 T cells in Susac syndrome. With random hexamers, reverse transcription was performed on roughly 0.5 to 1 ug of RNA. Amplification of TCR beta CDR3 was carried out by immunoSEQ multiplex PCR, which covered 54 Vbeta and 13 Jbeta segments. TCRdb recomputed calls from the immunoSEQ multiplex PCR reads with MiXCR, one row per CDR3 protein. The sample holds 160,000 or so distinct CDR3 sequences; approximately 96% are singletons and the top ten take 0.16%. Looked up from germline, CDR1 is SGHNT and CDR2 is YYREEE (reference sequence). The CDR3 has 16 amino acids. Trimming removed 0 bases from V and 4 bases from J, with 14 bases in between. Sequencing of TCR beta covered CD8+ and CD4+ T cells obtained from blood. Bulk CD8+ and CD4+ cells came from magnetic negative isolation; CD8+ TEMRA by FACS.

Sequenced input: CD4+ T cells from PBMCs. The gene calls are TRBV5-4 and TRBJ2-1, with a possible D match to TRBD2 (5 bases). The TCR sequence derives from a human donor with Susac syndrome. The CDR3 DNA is TGTGCCAGCAGCTTGGAAGTAGGTAGCGCGTACAATGAGCAGTTCTTC. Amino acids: CASSLEVGSAYNEQFF.